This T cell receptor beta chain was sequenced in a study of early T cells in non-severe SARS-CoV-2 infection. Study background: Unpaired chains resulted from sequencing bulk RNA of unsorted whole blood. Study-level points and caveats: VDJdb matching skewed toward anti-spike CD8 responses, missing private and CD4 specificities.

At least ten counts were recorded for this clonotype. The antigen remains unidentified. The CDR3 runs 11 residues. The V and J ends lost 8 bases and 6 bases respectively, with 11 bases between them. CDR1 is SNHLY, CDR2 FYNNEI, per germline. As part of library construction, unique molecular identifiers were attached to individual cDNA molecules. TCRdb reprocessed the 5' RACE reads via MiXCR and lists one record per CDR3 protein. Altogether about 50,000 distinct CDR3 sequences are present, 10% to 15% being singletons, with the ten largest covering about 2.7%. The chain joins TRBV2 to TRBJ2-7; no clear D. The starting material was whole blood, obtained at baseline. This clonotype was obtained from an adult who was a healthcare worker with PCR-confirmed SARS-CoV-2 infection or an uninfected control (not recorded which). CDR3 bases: TGTGCCAGCTTATCGGCTAGCGAGCAGTACTTC. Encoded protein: CASLSASEQYF.